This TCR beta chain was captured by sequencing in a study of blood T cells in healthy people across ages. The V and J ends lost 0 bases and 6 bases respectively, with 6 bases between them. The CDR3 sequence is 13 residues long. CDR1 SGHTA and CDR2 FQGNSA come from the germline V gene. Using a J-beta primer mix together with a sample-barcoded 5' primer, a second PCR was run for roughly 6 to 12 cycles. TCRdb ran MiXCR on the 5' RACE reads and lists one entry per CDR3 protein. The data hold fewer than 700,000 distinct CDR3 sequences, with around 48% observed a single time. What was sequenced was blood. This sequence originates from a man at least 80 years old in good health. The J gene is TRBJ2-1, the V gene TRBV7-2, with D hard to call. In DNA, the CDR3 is TGTGCCAGCAGCTTAGCGCACAGCAATGAGCAGTTCTTC. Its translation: CASSLAHSNEQFF.